This T cell receptor (beta chain) was recovered during a study of shared clonotypes between healthy human individuals. Overall study findings and caveats: Represented diversity, genetic and exposure-history alike, was limited by few donors.

Authors' data handling: Because ImmunoSEQ provided only junction sequences with no quality scores, the filtering differed. Measured with immunoSEQ multiplex PCR; TCRdb has only the in-frame clones, and not every one. V and J calls and clone size are copied from that table; D and trimming were computed from the DNA. The sample includes 2,100,000 or so clones, around 95% of them seen just once. The CDR3 is made up of 14 amino acids. CDR1 and CDR2 (germline): SGHNT, YYREEE (reference sequence). This clone has a single count. The antigen is undetermined. One end of the junction fails to match germline, which may point to a read error.

The receptor's source is a man aged 18 to 30 in good health. The rearrangement uses TRBV5-4 and TRBJ2-7, with a weak D call TRBD2 (6 bases). What was sequenced was naive CD4+ T cells sorted from blood. The subset is: CD45RA+ positively selected. The CDR3 is CASSFPGSSNEQYF. The CDR3 DNA sequence: TGTGCCAGCAGCTTTCCCGGGAGCTCCAACGAGCAGTACTTC.